This T cell receptor (beta chain) was identified in a study of blood T cell repertoires in COVID-19 (TCRdb year 2020). Looking at the study overall: Samples covering the acute and convalescent phases of COVID-19 were provided by collaborators in the United States, Italy and Spain. The repertoires were made available in a free public database intended to serve as a resource for research on the immune response to SARS-CoV-2. Samples were obtained from the ongoing ImmuneRACE study (first 160 participants) and from over a thousand subjects provided by 6 global collaborators. Where available, HLA class I and class II types were obtained from metadata supplied by the sample provider rather than from assay-based typing. Deeply sampled blood TCRbeta repertoires from subjects exposed to, actively infected with, or recovered from COVID-19 were included in the dataset. The prospective study material was composed of cDNA or gDNA derived from T cells, B-cell-depleted T cells, or PBMCs. Sample metadata almost always included a de-identified subject ID, COVID-19 status, age in years and sex. Beyond this particular receptor, the publication reports: The amount of clinical and demographic metadata varied by source and participant and was provided uncurated.

About this clone: The antigen it recognizes is unknown. The input lacks base qualities; no much larger clone sits a single base away.

Trimmed from V: 3 bases; trimmed from J: 2 bases; junction bases lacking a gene match: 12. As encoded in the germline V gene, CDR1 is MNHNS while CDR2 is SASEGT. The cysteine opens and the phenylalanine closes a CDR3 of 18 amino acids. Of the read, only the CDR3 DNA is kept; its 54 bases are in frame from base 1. At one collaborating source in Seattle, patients were enrolled during active infection and were followed longitudinally through the course of disease. The collaborating institutions used their own protocols to collect whole blood in K2EDTA tubes. For TCRbeta analysis, collaborators shipped samples in one of three forms: frozen whole blood, isolated PBMCs, or DNA extracted from either of those sample types. TCRbeta CDR3 regions were amplified from genomic DNA using the immunoSEQ Assay, a bias-controlled multiplex PCR. On the authors' methods: Nucleated cell counts per sample were estimated from amplification of reference gene primers within the assay. To quantify the absolute abundance of each unique TCRbeta CDR3 rearrangement, sequence reads were collapsed and filtered. Productive Simpson clonality was computed per sample as the square root of Simpson's diversity index over productive rearrangements. Sourced from immuneACCESS, this table was stored by TCRdb with only in-frame sequences that have V and J called. A share of the clones is absent; for the studies checked, an unresolved V gene accounts for under half, and the remainder has no known explanation. For V, J and clone size, that table is used; D and trimming come from the DNA. Recorded for this sample are hundreds of thousands of clones; about nine tenths of them occurred a single time. The ten largest account for about 10% of the sample.

Specimen: peripheral blood. Rearrangement joined TRBV6-1 to TRBJ1-4, with TRBD1 identical over 7 junction bases. The receptor was isolated from a woman in her thirties with COVID-19, enrolled during active disease. CDR3 region: CASSDGGTARNTNEKLFF. The DNA reads as follows: TGTGCCAGCAGTGATGGGGGGACAGCGCGGAATACTAATGAAAAACTGTTTTTT.